The rows below give T cell receptor beta chains drawn from one sample of a study of CD8+ T cells in alopecia areata. Libraries were prepared by immunoSEQ multiplex PCR; TCRdb keeps only in-frame clonotypes and omits some of them. The table records 220,000 or so clones, about 60% of them present only once. This specimen was CD4+ T cells sorted from blood, taken at week 0. All receptors come from a human donor with alopecia areata. Each CDR3 is given with its conserved first and last residue. Fields, in order: clone size, J gene, CDR3 length, V gene, D gene, CDR3 DNA, CDR3 protein. D genes are given only for firm matches. Size is stated for part of the rows, as once, few or many counts, or as a class when the clone is expanded.

clone size: once; J gene: TRBJ2-7; CDR3 length: 14; V gene: TRBV5-1; D gene: TRBD2; CDR3 DNA: TGCGCCAGCAGCTGGACTAGCGGGGGGAGCGAGCAGTACTTC; CDR3 protein: CASSWTSGGSEQYF
clone size: NA; J gene: TRBJ1-6; CDR3 length: 12; V gene: TRBV6-5; D gene: NA; CDR3 DNA: TGTGCCAGCAACTCCTATAATTCACCCCTCCACTTT; CDR3 protein: CASNSYNSPLHF
clone size: NA; J gene: TRBJ1-3; CDR3 length: 15; V gene: TRBV30; D gene: NA; CDR3 DNA: TGTGCCTGGAGTGGGACACTCATCTCTGGAAACACCATATATTTT; CDR3 protein: CAWSGTLISGNTIYF
clone size: NA; J gene: TRBJ1-1; CDR3 length: 13; V gene: TRBV29-1; D gene: NA; CDR3 DNA: TGCAGCGTTGATCGGGTTGTCCAACCTGAAGCTTTCTTT; CDR3 protein: CSVDRVVQPEAFF
clone size: NA; J gene: TRBJ1-5; CDR3 length: 14; V gene: TRBV7-8; D gene: NA; CDR3 DNA: TGTGCCAGCAGCTTTCAGGGAAGGATTCAGCCCCAGCATTTT; CDR3 protein: CASSFQGRIQPQHF
clone size: few; J gene: TRBJ2-7; CDR3 length: 11; V gene: TRBV9; D gene: TRBD1; CDR3 DNA: TGTGCCAGCGGGGACAGGTACGAGCAGTACTTC; CDR3 protein: CASGDRYEQYF
clone size: NA; J gene: TRBJ1-5; CDR3 length: 15; V gene: TRBV18; D gene: NA; CDR3 DNA: TGTGCCAGCTCCGGCCGGCAGCCCAGCAATCAGCCCCAGCATTTT; CDR3 protein: CASSGRQPSNQPQHF
clone size: many; J gene: TRBJ2-3; CDR3 length: 15; V gene: TRBV18; D gene: TRBD2; CDR3 DNA: TGTGCCAGCTCACCGGAGGGGACTAGAAAAGATACGCAGTATTTT; CDR3 protein: CASSPEGTRKDTQYF
clone size: NA; J gene: TRBJ2-7; CDR3 length: 14; V gene: TRBV11-2; D gene: NA; CDR3 DNA: TGTGCCAGCACCCCCCAAGGGGTCGGGTACGAGCAGTACTTC; CDR3 protein: CASTPQGVGYEQYF
clone size: NA; J gene: TRBJ1-2; CDR3 length: 15; V gene: TRBV29-1; D gene: TRBD1; CDR3 DNA: TGCAGCGTTGAAATCCCGACAGGGCTTAACTATGGCTACACCTTC; CDR3 protein: CSVEIPTGLNYGYTF
clone size: NA; J gene: TRBJ2-6; CDR3 length: 15; V gene: TRBV7-8; D gene: NA; CDR3 DNA: TGTGCCAGCAGCTTTTCTAGCTCTGGGGCCAACGTCCTGACTTTC; CDR3 protein: CASSFSSSGANVLTF
clone size: NA; J gene: TRBJ2-5; CDR3 length: 14; V gene: TRBV29-1; D gene: TRBD1; CDR3 DNA: TGCAGCGTGAGCAGCACAGGGGGCGGAGAGACCCAGTACTTC; CDR3 protein: CSVSSTGGGETQYF
clone size: NA; J gene: TRBJ2-1; CDR3 length: 13; V gene: TRBV30; D gene: NA; CDR3 DNA: TGTGCCTGGAGTGCGGGGGGCAGCAATGAGCAGTTCTTC; CDR3 protein: CAWSAGGSNEQFF
clone size: NA; J gene: TRBJ1-1; CDR3 length: 12; V gene: TRBV7-2; D gene: NA; CDR3 DNA: TGTGCCAGCAGCTTACGCAGAACTGAAGCTTTCTTT; CDR3 protein: CASSLRRTEAFF
clone size: NA; J gene: TRBJ1-5; CDR3 length: 13; V gene: TRBV29-1; D gene: NA; CDR3 DNA: TGCAGCGTTGAAGGGACAGAGAATCAGCCCCAGCATTTT; CDR3 protein: CSVEGTENQPQHF
clone size: NA; J gene: TRBJ2-1; CDR3 length: 14; V gene: TRBV7-3; D gene: NA; CDR3 DNA: TGTGCCAGCAGCTGGGGACCATCCTACAATGAGCAGTTCTTC; CDR3 protein: CASSWGPSYNEQFF
clone size: NA; J gene: TRBJ1-1; CDR3 length: 13; V gene: TRBV30; D gene: NA; CDR3 DNA: TGTGCCTGGAGTCTCGGGGGGAAAACTGAAGCTTTCTTT; CDR3 protein: CAWSLGGKTEAFF
clone size: few; J gene: TRBJ2-5; CDR3 length: 14; V gene: TRBV25-1; D gene: NA; CDR3 DNA: TGTGCCAGCAGTGAATGGGGGCCCCGGGGGACCCAGTACTTC; CDR3 protein: CASSEWGPRGTQYF
clone size: many; J gene: TRBJ1-2; CDR3 length: 14; V gene: TRBV2; D gene: TRBD1; CDR3 DNA: TGTGCCAGCAGTTCAGACAGGGTGGACTATGGCTACACCTTC; CDR3 protein: CASSSDRVDYGYTF
clone size: NA; J gene: TRBJ1-6; CDR3 length: 15; V gene: TRBV27; D gene: NA; CDR3 DNA: TGTGCCAGCACCAAGTGGAGTCCCGATAATTCACCCCTCCACTTT; CDR3 protein: CASTKWSPDNSPLHF
clone size: NA; J gene: TRBJ2-7; CDR3 length: 15; V gene: TRBV5-1; D gene: NA; CDR3 DNA: TGCTCCAGCAGCTTGGCCACCCGACGATACGGCGAGCAGTACTTC; CDR3 protein: CSSSLATRRYGEQYF
clone size: NA; J gene: TRBJ1-5; CDR3 length: 17; V gene: TRBV18; D gene: TRBD1; CDR3 DNA: TGTGCCAGCTCACGGGGACAGGGGAAGAATAGCAATCAGCCCCAGCATTTT; CDR3 protein: CASSRGQGKNSNQPQHF
clone size: NA; J gene: TRBJ1-3; CDR3 length: 14; V gene: TRBV2; D gene: NA; CDR3 DNA: TGTGCCAGCAGTGAAGAAGGGGTCGGAAACACCATATATTTT; CDR3 protein: CASSEEGVGNTIYF
clone size: NA; J gene: TRBJ2-5; CDR3 length: 14; V gene: TRBV30; D gene: NA; CDR3 DNA: TGTGCCTGGAGTGTACAGACCGACGTAAAGACCCAGTACTTC; CDR3 protein: CAWSVQTDVKTQYF
clone size: once; J gene: TRBJ1-4; CDR3 length: 12; V gene: TRBV29-1; D gene: NA; CDR3 DNA: TGCAGCGTAGTTGCAACTAATGAAAAACTGTTTTTT; CDR3 protein: CSVVATNEKLFF
clone size: few; J gene: TRBJ2-7; CDR3 length: 12; V gene: TRBV30; D gene: TRBD1; CDR3 DNA: TGTGCCTCGGACAGGAATGCTTACGAGCAGTACTTC; CDR3 protein: CASDRNAYEQYF
clone size: NA; J gene: TRBJ2-5; CDR3 length: 14; V gene: TRBV5-1; D gene: NA; CDR3 DNA: TGCGCCAGCCGCCGCGTGAGCAGGCAAGAGACCCAGTACTTC; CDR3 protein: CASRRVSRQETQYF
clone size: NA; J gene: TRBJ1-1; CDR3 length: 15; V gene: TRBV7-2; D gene: TRBD1; CDR3 DNA: TGTGCCAGCAGCTCCCGGGACAGGGGGTACACTGAAGCTTTCTTT; CDR3 protein: CASSSRDRGYTEAFF
clone size: NA; J gene: TRBJ1-4; CDR3 length: 16; V gene: TRBV5-1; D gene: NA; CDR3 DNA: TGCGCCAGCAGCTTGCTAGGCGGGGCTACTAATGAAAAACTGTTTTTT; CDR3 protein: CASSLLGGATNEKLFF
clone size: NA; J gene: TRBJ1-5; CDR3 length: 14; V gene: TRBV30; D gene: NA; CDR3 DNA: TGTGCCTGGAACAAGGACAGCGTGAGTCAGCCCCAGCATTTT; CDR3 protein: CAWNKDSVSQPQHF
clone size: NA; J gene: TRBJ2-7; CDR3 length: 14; V gene: TRBV25-1; D gene: NA; CDR3 DNA: TGTGCCAGCAGTGAATGGGGGGACAGCCACGAGCAGTACTTC; CDR3 protein: CASSEWGDSHEQYF
clone size: few; J gene: TRBJ1-4; CDR3 length: 15; V gene: TRBV6-1; D gene: TRBD1; CDR3 DNA: TGTGCCAGCAGTGTAGCCGGGACAGGGAGCGAAAAACTGTTTTTT; CDR3 protein: CASSVAGTGSEKLFF
clone size: NA; J gene: TRBJ1-5; CDR3 length: 15; V gene: TRBV30; D gene: NA; CDR3 DNA: TGTGCCTGGACCCGTGGGGGGGGTGGCAATCAGCCCCAGCATTTT; CDR3 protein: CAWTRGGGGNQPQHF
clone size: NA; J gene: TRBJ2-5; CDR3 length: 15; V gene: TRBV11-2; D gene: NA; CDR3 DNA: TGTGCCAGCAGCTATCAGCGGGTTTACCAAGAGACCCAGTACTTC; CDR3 protein: CASSYQRVYQETQYF
clone size: once; J gene: TRBJ1-2; CDR3 length: 13; V gene: TRBV9; D gene: NA; CDR3 DNA: TGTGCCAGCAGCGTCAGGGACAACTATGGCTACACCTTC; CDR3 protein: CASSVRDNYGYTF
clone size: few; J gene: TRBJ1-4; CDR3 length: 14; V gene: TRBV4-1; D gene: NA; CDR3 DNA: TGCGCCAGCAGCCAACGGGCCATCAATGAAAAACTGTTTTTT; CDR3 protein: CASSQRAINEKLFF
clone size: once; J gene: TRBJ1-2; CDR3 length: 16; V gene: TRBV7-2; D gene: NA; CDR3 DNA: TGTGCCAGCAGCCAACCCTCGCGATTGAACCTCTTAGGCTACACCTTC; CDR3 protein: CASSQPSRLNLLGYTF
clone size: NA; J gene: TRBJ2-1; CDR3 length: 15; V gene: TRBV5-4; D gene: TRBD1; CDR3 DNA: TGTGCCAGCAGCAAGAACAGGGGAACCTACAATGAGCAGTTCTTC; CDR3 protein: CASSKNRGTYNEQFF
clone size: NA; J gene: TRBJ1-1; CDR3 length: 14; V gene: TRBV7-6; D gene: TRBD1; CDR3 DNA: TGTGCCAGCAGCTCTAGACAGGGGGAGGGTGAAGCTTTCTTT; CDR3 protein: CASSSRQGEGEAFF
clone size: NA; J gene: TRBJ1-1; CDR3 length: 11; V gene: TRBV20-1; D gene: NA; CDR3 DNA: TGCAGTACTTCTTCAAACTGGGAAGCTTTCTTT; CDR3 protein: CSTSSNWEAFF
clone size: NA; J gene: TRBJ1-2; CDR3 length: 13; V gene: TRBV19; D gene: TRBD1; CDR3 DNA: TGTGCCAGTAGTCCAGACAGGGACTATGGCTACACCTTC; CDR3 protein: CASSPDRDYGYTF
clone size: NA; J gene: TRBJ2-7; CDR3 length: 13; V gene: TRBV27; D gene: NA; CDR3 DNA: TGTGCCAGCAGTTGGATCCGGTCCTACGAGCAGTACTTC; CDR3 protein: CASSWIRSYEQYF
clone size: NA; J gene: TRBJ2-5; CDR3 length: 18; V gene: TRBV11-2; D gene: NA; CDR3 DNA: TGTGCCAGCAGTCAAATAAAGGGCTCAATCGATACAGTGGAGACCCAGTACTTC; CDR3 protein: CASSQIKGSIDTVETQYF
clone size: NA; J gene: TRBJ2-7; CDR3 length: 15; V gene: TRBV25-1; D gene: TRBD2; CDR3 DNA: TGTGCCAGCAGTGAATACGGGGGGAGCTCCTACGAGCAGTACTTC; CDR3 protein: CASSEYGGSSYEQYF
clone size: NA; J gene: TRBJ1-2; CDR3 length: 14; V gene: TRBV2; D gene: TRBD1; CDR3 DNA: TGTGCCAGCAGCGCACAGGGGGACCACTATGGCTACACCTTC; CDR3 protein: CASSAQGDHYGYTF
clone size: NA; J gene: TRBJ1-2; CDR3 length: 12; V gene: TRBV30; D gene: NA; CDR3 DNA: TGTGCCACGAATCCAGGTTCTCGTGGCTACACCTTC; CDR3 protein: CATNPGSRGYTF
clone size: NA; J gene: TRBJ2-1; CDR3 length: 16; V gene: TRBV9; D gene: TRBD1; CDR3 DNA: TGTGCCAGCAGCTCAGGGGTGGGACAGGGGGCGCGGGAGCAGTTCTTC; CDR3 protein: CASSSGVGQGAREQFF